The following is a T cell receptor beta chain sequence with its context. TCRdb reprocessed the 5' RACE reads via MiXCR and lists one record per CDR3 protein. Among roughly 130,000 distinct CDR3 sequences listed, 15% to 20% were seen once. This record comes from a study of T-cell memory formation after mild COVID-19. Material: PBMCs or a T cell subset sorted from them (not recorded which). The sequence was collected from a man aged 18-30 years who had mild COVID-19 (a few samples of this study predate the infection). Cell type and time point are not known.

The CDR3 DNA sequence: TGCGCCAGCAGCCCGGGGCCCGGGACAGGGGGCGACCAGTACTTC. Encoded protein: CASSPGPGTGGDQYF. The chain employs TRBV5-1 and TRBJ2-7, with TRBD1 matching over 12 bases. The V gene's germline CDR1 is SGHRS and CDR2 YFSETQ. The CDR3 length is 15 residues. V lost 4 bases to trimming and J lost 10 bases; unmatched junction nucleotides: 12.